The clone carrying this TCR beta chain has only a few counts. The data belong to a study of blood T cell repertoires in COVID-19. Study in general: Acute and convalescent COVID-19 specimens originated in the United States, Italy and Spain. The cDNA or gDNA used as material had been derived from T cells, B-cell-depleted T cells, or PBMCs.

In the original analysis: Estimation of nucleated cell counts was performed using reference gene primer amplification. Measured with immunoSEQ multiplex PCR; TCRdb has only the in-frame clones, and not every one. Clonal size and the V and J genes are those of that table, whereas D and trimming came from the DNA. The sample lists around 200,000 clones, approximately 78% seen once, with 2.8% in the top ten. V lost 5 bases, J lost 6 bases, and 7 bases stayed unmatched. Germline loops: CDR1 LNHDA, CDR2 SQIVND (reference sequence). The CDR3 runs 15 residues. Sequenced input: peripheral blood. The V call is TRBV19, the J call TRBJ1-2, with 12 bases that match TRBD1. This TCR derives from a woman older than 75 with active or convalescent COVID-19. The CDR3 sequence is CASSARGQGADGYTF. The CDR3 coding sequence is TGTGCCAGTAGTGCCAGGGGACAGGGGGCTGATGGCTACACCTTC.